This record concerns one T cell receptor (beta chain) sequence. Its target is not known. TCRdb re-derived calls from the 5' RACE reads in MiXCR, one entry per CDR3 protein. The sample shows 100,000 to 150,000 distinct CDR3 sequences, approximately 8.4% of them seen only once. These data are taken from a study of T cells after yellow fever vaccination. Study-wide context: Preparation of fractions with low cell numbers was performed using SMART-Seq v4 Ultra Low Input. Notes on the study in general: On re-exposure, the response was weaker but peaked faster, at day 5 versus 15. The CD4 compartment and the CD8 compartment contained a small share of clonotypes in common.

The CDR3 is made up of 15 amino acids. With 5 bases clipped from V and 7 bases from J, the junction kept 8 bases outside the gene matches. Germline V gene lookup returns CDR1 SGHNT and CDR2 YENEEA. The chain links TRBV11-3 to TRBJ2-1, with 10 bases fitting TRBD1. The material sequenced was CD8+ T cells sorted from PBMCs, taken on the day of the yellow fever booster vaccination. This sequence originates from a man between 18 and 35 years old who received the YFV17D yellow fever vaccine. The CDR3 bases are TGTGCCAGCAGCCCAATGACAGGGGGCCTTAATGAGCAGTTCTTC. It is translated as CASSPMTGGLNEQFF.